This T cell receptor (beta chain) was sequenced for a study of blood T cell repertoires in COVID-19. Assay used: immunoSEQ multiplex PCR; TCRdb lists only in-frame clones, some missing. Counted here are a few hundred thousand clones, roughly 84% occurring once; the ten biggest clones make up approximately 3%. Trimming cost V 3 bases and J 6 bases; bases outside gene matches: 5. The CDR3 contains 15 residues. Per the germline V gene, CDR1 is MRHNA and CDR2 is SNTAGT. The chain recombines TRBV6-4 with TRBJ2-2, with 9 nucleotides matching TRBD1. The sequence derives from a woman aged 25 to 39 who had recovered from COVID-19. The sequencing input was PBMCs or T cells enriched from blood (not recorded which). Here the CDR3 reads CASSDTGGRPGELFF. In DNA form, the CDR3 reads TGTGCCAGCAGTGATACAGGGGGCAGACCCGGGGAGCTGTTTTTT.